The clone carrying this TCR beta chain appeared a few times. Its matching antigen is unknown. This entry comes from a study of T-cell memory formation after mild COVID-19. The germline V and J ends were trimmed by 5 bases and 0 bases, with 17 bases remaining between them. This CDR3 has 17 amino acids. From germline, CDR1 is SGHVS and CDR2 FNYEAQ. General study results and limits: Later expanders leaned toward CD4+, whereas clones contracting from day 15 to 85 were balanced CD4/CD8. Within pre-infection memory, some responding clones were found, suggesting cross-reactive memory joined. Contracting clones localized mainly to CM and EM when CD4+ and mainly to EMRA when CD8+.

A 5'RACE reaction primed in the constant segment made cDNA libraries of TCR alpha and TCR beta, and these carried sample barcodes and UMIs. TCRdb used MiXCR to reprocess the 5' RACE reads, holding one entry per CDR3 protein. Here the sample spans about 600,000 distinct CDR3 sequences, about 20% being singletons. Sequenced sample: PBMCs or a T cell subset sorted from them (not recorded which). V usage is TRBV7-6 and J usage is TRBJ2-1; D unresolved. The TCR was taken from an adult woman who had mild COVID-19 (a few samples of this study predate the infection). Cell type and time point are not known. The chain's CDR3 is CASSPRPSTSSYNEQFF. CDR3 DNA: TGTGCCAGCAGCCCAAGACCCTCTACGTCCTCCTACAATGAGCAGTTCTTC. The full variable domain, rest sourced from reference TRBV7-6 and TRBJ2-1, is GAGVSQSPRYKVTKRGQDVALRCDPISGHVSLYWYRQALGQGPEFLTYFNYEAQQDKSGLPNDRFSAERPEGSISTLTIQRTEQRDSAMYRCASSPRPSTSSYNEQFFGPGTRLTVL.